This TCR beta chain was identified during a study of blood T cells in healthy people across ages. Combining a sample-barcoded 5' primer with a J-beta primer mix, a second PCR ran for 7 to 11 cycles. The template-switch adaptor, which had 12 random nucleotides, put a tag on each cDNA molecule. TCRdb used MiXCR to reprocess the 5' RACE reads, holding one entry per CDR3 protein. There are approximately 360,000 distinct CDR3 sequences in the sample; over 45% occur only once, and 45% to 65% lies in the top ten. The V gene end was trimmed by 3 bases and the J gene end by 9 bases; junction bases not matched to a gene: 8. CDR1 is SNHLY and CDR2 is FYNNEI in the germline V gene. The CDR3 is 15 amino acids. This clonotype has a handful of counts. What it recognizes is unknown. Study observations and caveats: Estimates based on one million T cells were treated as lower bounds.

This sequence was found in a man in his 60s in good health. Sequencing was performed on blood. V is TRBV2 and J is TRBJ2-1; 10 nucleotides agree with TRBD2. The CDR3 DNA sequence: TGTGCCAGCAGTGAGTCTCTAGCGGGAGTCAGTGAGCAGTTCTTC. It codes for CASSESLAGVSEQFF.